What follows are 17 T cell receptor beta chains derived from one specimen sequenced in a study of T cells in localized non-small cell lung cancer. Assay: immunoSEQ multiplex PCR; the TCRdb copy retains only in-frame clones and omits some. Counted here are about 78,000 clones, 84% occurring once; the ten biggest clones make up over 2.5%. The starting material was peripheral blood, obtained before any cancer treatment. These receptors were collected from a man aged 40 to 70 with stage I lung adenocarcinoma.

This rearrangement joins TRBV5-5 to TRBJ2-1, with D perhaps TRBD1 or TRBD2 (5 bases each). V was shortened by 0 bases and J by 14 bases, with 15 bases between the two germline ends. The CDR3 loop spans 13 amino acids. Germline V gene lookup returns CDR1 SGHKS and CDR2 YYEKEE (reference sequence). The CDR3 sequence: CASSLALGRGEFF. CDR3 DNA sequence: TGTGCCAGCAGCTTGGCCCTCGGTAGGGGAGAGTTCTTC.

This clone was observed a few times. The V call is TRBV7-2, the J call TRBJ2-1; 7 bases are a match to TRBD2. CDR1 is SGHTA and CDR2 is FQGNSA in the germline V gene. V was clipped by 5 bases and J by 0 bases; unmatched bases: 10. CDR3 length: 17 amino acids. The CDR3 sequence: CASSPVAGDTSYNEQFF. The CDR3 region has the DNA TGTGCCAGCAGCCCCGTGGCGGGGGATACCTCCTACAATGAGCAGTTCTTC.

This rearrangement joins TRBV28 to TRBJ1-3; D unresolved. V lost 4 bases and J lost 8, with 9 bases in between. The CDR3 has 12 amino acids. Germline assignment: CDR1 MDHEN and CDR2 SYDVKM. DNA of the CDR3: TGTGCCAGCAGTTCCCCGCCCTACACCATATATTTT. Translated: CASSSPPYTIYF.

The V call is TRBV18, the J call TRBJ1-5; D is perhaps TRBD1 (6 bases). V gave up 3 bases and J gave up 2 bases, with 11 bases separating them. Germline loops: CDR1 KGHSH, CDR2 LQKENI. The CDR3 sequence is 15 residues long. Here the CDR3 DNA reads TGTGCCAGCTCACCGACGTCAGGGGGCAATCAGCCCCAGCATTTT. It specifies CASSPTSGGNQPQHF.

CDR3 nucleotides: TGCGCCAGCAGCACGGGACAGCAAGAGACCCAGTACTTC. It is translated as CASSTGQQETQYF. The V call is TRBV5-1, the J call TRBJ2-5; 7 bases align to TRBD1. The ends lost 4 bases at V and 2 bases at J; junction bases unmatched: 2. The CDR3 is 13 residues long. The germline V gene encodes CDR1 SGHRS and CDR2 YFSETQ.

This clone was detected ten times or more. The chain links TRBV19 to TRBJ2-7; 7 positions agree with TRBD1. J was trimmed by 0 bases and V by 5 bases; bases with no gene match: 7. The V gene's germline CDR1 is LNHDA and CDR2 SQIVND (reference sequence). The CDR3 is 15 amino acids. CDR3 DNA sequence: TGTGCCAGTAGTCGGGACAGAACATACTCCTACGAGCAGTACTTC. This sequence encodes CASSRDRTYSYEQYF.

The genes are TRBV19 and TRBJ1-1; D remains ambiguous. Germline lookup yields CDR1 LNHDA and CDR2 SQIVND (reference sequence). The CDR3 runs 13 residues. Trimming took 2 bases from V and 6 from J, leaving 10 bases between them. The CDR3 DNA is TGTGCCAGTAGTATAAGGCGAGGAGCTGAAGCTTTCTTT. Its translation: CASSIRRGAEAFF.

V is TRBV30 and J is TRBJ1-2; 7 bases map to TRBD1. The CDR3 runs to 13 residues. Germline loops: CDR1 GTSNPN, CDR2 SVGIG (reference sequence). V shed 4 bases and J 10 bases; nucleotides not matched to a gene: 12. The CDR3 DNA is TGTGCCTGGACCCCCGGAGGGGGCAAGGCCTACACCTTC. It encodes CAWTPGGGKAYTF.

V is TRBV13 and J is TRBJ1-1; D call uncertain. Germline assignment: CDR1 PRHDT and CDR2 FYEKMQ (reference sequence). Trimming pared 9 bases from V and 3 bases from J, leaving 5 bases between. CDR3 length equals 10 residues. Here the CDR3 reads CASSDTEAFF. For the CDR3, the DNA is TGTGCCAGTTCCGACACTGAAGCTTTCTTT.

This clone was seen just once. This rearrangement joins TRBV4-3 to TRBJ2-7, with 7 bases that match TRBD1. After removal of 0 bases from V and 2 bases from J, the junction contained 7 bases not matched to a gene. Germline CDR1 and CDR2: LGHNA and YSLEER. The CDR3 has 16 amino acids. The CDR3 is CASSQDQSQGPYEQYF. CDR3 nucleotide sequence: TGCGCCAGCAGCCAAGATCAGTCACAGGGGCCCTACGAGCAGTACTTC.

The chain has TRBV5-1 and TRBJ2-7; D gene unclear. The V gene lost 3 bases and the J gene lost 0 bases, with 1 base spanning the gap. There are 11 residues in the CDR3. CDR1 SGHRS and CDR2 YFSETQ come from the germline V gene. For the CDR3, the DNA is TGCGCCAGCAGCTCCTCCTACGAGCAGTACTTC. Translation: CASSSSYEQYF.

The chain is built from TRBV6-4 and TRBJ2-3; D is possibly TRBD2 (5 bases). CDR1 is MRHNA, CDR2 SNTAGT, per germline. The CDR3 runs to 15 residues. The germline V and J ends were trimmed by 0 bases and 2 bases, with 9 bases remaining between them. The CDR3 region is CASSDSRAVTDTQYF. CDR3 bases: TGTGCCAGCAGTGACTCGAGAGCGGTCACAGATACGCAGTATTTT.

The genes are TRBV28 and TRBJ1-5; D is undetermined. This CDR3 has 16 amino acids. V was clipped by 4 bases and J by 5 bases, with 18 bases between them. Per germline, CDR1 MDHEN and CDR2 SYDVKM. The DNA of the CDR3 is TGTGCCAGCAGTTCCCCGATAGGGTCGGGCGATCAGCCCCAGCATTTT. Protein sequence: CASSSPIGSGDQPQHF.

The J gene is TRBJ1-6, the V gene TRBV27; D is undetermined. Deletions cut 7 bases from V and 2 bases from J, with 12 bases between. The CDR3 runs 15 residues. The germline V gene encodes CDR1 MNHEY and CDR2 SMNVEV (reference sequence). CDR3 sequence: CASTTAEPYNSPLHF. The CDR3 DNA follows: TGTGCCAGCACGACGGCGGAGCCCTATAATTCACCCCTCCACTTT.

The V gene is TRBV10-2, the J gene TRBJ1-1; D possibly corresponds to TRBD1 (5 bases). Per germline, CDR1 WSHSY and CDR2 SAAADI. V was trimmed by 3 bases and J by 11 bases, leaving 13 bases between them. The CDR3 has 12 amino acids. The CDR3: CASSDGGFRAFF. The CDR3, as DNA: TGCGCCAGCAGTGATGGGGGGTTCAGGGCTTTCTTT.

This chain joins TRBV28 and TRBJ1-5; D is uncertain. Germline CDR1 is MDHEN and CDR2 is SYDVKM. CDR3 length equals 13 residues. Trimming removed 3 bases from V and 6 bases from J, with 9 bases in between. In nucleotides, the CDR3 is TGTGCCAGCAGTTTGGGGTTGGTTCAGCCCCAGCATTTT. This sequence encodes CASSLGLVQPQHF.

The rearrangement joins TRBV6-1 to TRBJ2-1, with D unclear. Germline-derived CDR1 and CDR2 are MNHNS and SASEGT. V was trimmed by 1 base and J by 1 base, leaving 11 bases between them. The CDR3 is 16 amino acids. CDR3 bases: TGTGCCAGCAGTGAAGACGGCGCCATGTCCTACAATGAGCAGTTCTTC. As protein: CASSEDGAMSYNEQFF.